A selection of T cell receptor beta chains follows, all from one sample in a study of T-cell memory formation after mild COVID-19. TCRdb used MiXCR to reprocess the 5' RACE reads, holding one entry per CDR3 protein. This table has 350,000 to 550,000 distinct CDR3 sequences, more than 15% appearing once. The sample comprised PBMCs or a T cell subset sorted from them (not recorded which). The receptors here all came from a man in his late teens or twenties who had mild COVID-19 (a few samples of this study predate the infection). Cell type and time point are not known. CDR3s include the opening cysteine and the closing phenylalanine or tryptophan. D genes are given only for firm matches. Rows may omit the clone size; those that give it use once, few, many or a size class.

d_call j_call v_call clone_size cdr3_length cdr3_nt cdr3_aa
TRBD2 TRBJ2-4 TRBV20-1 . 15 TGCAGTGCTGGCAGACTAGCTTTAACAAAAAACATTCAGTACTTC CSAGRLALTKNIQYF
. TRBJ1-1 TRBV23-1 . 13 TGCGCCAGCAAACGGGGTCTGAACACTGAAGCTTTCTTT CASKRGLNTEAFF
TRBD1 TRBJ2-5 TRBV6-2/TRBV6-3 . 16 TGTGCCAGCAGTTACCTCCCGACAGGGAACCAAGAGACCCAGTACTTC CASSYLPTGNQETQYF
. TRBJ2-3 TRBV7-6 . 17 TGTGCCAGCAGCAGACCTTTGGGGGCGGGAGCGGCAGATACGCAGTATTTT CASSRPLGAGAADTQYF
TRBD1 TRBJ2-3 TRBV4-3 . 15 TGCGCCAGCAGCCAAGAACCGGGACAGGGAGATACGCAGTATTTT CASSQEPGQGDTQYF
. TRBJ1-1 TRBV10-2 few 14 TGCGCCAGCAGTGACCCGGGTTTGAACACTGAAGCTTTCTTT CASSDPGLNTEAFF
TRBD1 TRBJ1-5 TRBV9 few 15 TGTGCCAGCAGCGTAGGGACAGGGCTGAGTCAGCCCCAGCATTTT CASSVGTGLSQPQHF
TRBD2 TRBJ2-5 TRBV29-1 . 17 TGCAGCGTTGAGGGGGAATCTGACGGGGGGACCCAAGAGACCCAGTACTTC CSVEGESDGGTQETQYF
. TRBJ2-1 TRBV7-6 . 15 TGTGCCAGCAGCCGAGGGGGGAGTTGGGGCAATGGGCAGTTCTTC CASSRGGSWGNGQFF
TRBD1 TRBJ1-1 TRBV20-1 few 13 TGCAGTGTCCTGGACAGGGCTGACACTGAAGCTTTCTTT CSVLDRADTEAFF
. TRBJ1-2 TRBV7-2 many 14 TGTGCCAGCAGCCTGGCGGGGGAAGTCGGTGGCTACACCTTC CASSLAGEVGGYTF
. TRBJ1-1 TRBV3-1 few 15 TGTGCCAGCAGCCAAGGAAATGTGGGGAGGACTGAAGCTTTCTTT CASSQGNVGRTEAFF
. TRBJ1-1 TRBV25-1 . 16 TGTGCCAGCAGTGAATACGGGTCTCAAGGGGAAACTGAAGCTTTCTTT CASSEYGSQGETEAFF
. TRBJ1-1 TRBV4-3 few 17 TGCGCCAGCAGCCAAGGACCGGGACGGGTACGGGGCACTGAAGCTTTCTTT CASSQGPGRVRGTEAFF
. TRBJ1-5 TRBV6-5 . 16 TGTGCCAGCAGTGACAGGTCCAGGGCTAGCAATCAGCCCCAGCATTTT CASSDRSRASNQPQHF
TRBD1 TRBJ2-1 TRBV3-1 . 14 TGTGCCAGCAGCCAACGACAGGGGGCGGATGAGCAGTTCTTC CASSQRQGADEQFF
TRBD2 TRBJ2-3 TRBV15 few 19 TGTGCCACCAGCAGAAGCTACGGGACTACCCAATTTAGCACAGATACGCAGTATTTT CATSRSYGTTQFSTDTQYF
TRBD1 TRBJ2-2 TRBV6-2/TRBV6-3 . 18 TGTGCCAGCAGTAGATCCGGGACAGGAGTGGTGTACACCGGGGAGCTGTTTTTT CASSRSGTGVVYTGELFF
. TRBJ2-7 TRBV4-1 . 16 TGCGCCAGCAGCCAAAGGAGGTCTGCGGGCTCCTACGAGCAGTACTTC CASSQRRSAGSYEQYF
. TRBJ1-1 TRBV10-3 . 11 TGTGCCATCAACGAGGGCAGGGAAGCTTTCTTT CAINEGREAFF
. TRBJ2-7 TRBV12-3/TRBV12-4 . 16 TGTGCCAGCAGTTTCATCCTTAACAGGGCGTCTCACGAGCAGTACTTC CASSFILNRASHEQYF
TRBD1 TRBJ2-7 TRBV5-1 . 14 TGCGCCAGCAGCTTGAGGGGACAGGAGGACGAGCAGTACTTC CASSLRGQEDEQYF
TRBD2 TRBJ2-7 TRBV4-3 . 16 TGCGCCAGCAGCCAGGGGTTAGCGGGGGGGCCTAACGAGCAGTACTTC CASSQGLAGGPNEQYF
TRBD2 TRBJ2-1 TRBV4-3 . 18 TGCGCCAGCAGCCAAGGGTACCAAGCTAGCGGGACCTACAATGAGCAGTTCTTC CASSQGYQASGTYNEQFF
. TRBJ2-6 TRBV4-3 many 15 TGCGCCAGCAGCCAAGAGGGGGCTGGGGCCAACGTCCTGACTTTC CASSQEGAGANVLTF
. TRBJ1-2 TRBV7-2 . 14 TGTGCCAGCAGCTTACCAACAGTTGGCTATGGCTACACCTTC CASSLPTVGYGYTF
. TRBJ2-5 TRBV5-1 . 16 TGCGCCAGCAGCTTGGTTGGGGGCCGCACGAGTGGGACCCAGTACTTC CASSLVGGRTSGTQYF
. TRBJ2-5 TRBV20-1 . 13 TGCAGTGCTAGAGAGGGGAACCAAGAGACCCAGTACTTC CSAREGNQETQYF